This T cell receptor beta chain was sequenced for a study of metastatic and nonmetastatic thyroid tumors. Nobody among the patients had been given any treatment before thyroid surgery. MiXCR re-clonotyped the PCR reads for TCRdb. Counted here are fewer than 5,000 clones, under 45% occurring once; the ten biggest clones make up 25% to 30%. This clone was seen once. CDR1 is SGHRS, CDR2 YFSETQ, per germline. V was cut by 2 bases and J by 2 bases, with 10 bases left in between. CDR3 length equals 14 residues. The sample was adjacent normal tissue. The chain uses TRBV5-1 and TRBJ1-2, with D perhaps matching TRBD1 (6 bases). The receptor comes from a male donor with papillary thyroid cancer or a benign thyroid nodule (not recorded which). Some clones in this sample may be carry-over from other donors' samples. The CDR3 nucleotides read TGCGCCAGCAGCTTAGGGGGTGAGAACTATGGCTACACCTTC. Amino acids: CASSLGGENYGYTF.